The 7 T cell receptor beta chains in this list originate from one sample, sequenced in a study of blood T cell repertoires in COVID-19. The assay was immunoSEQ multiplex PCR, and TCRdb's table has in-frame clones only and misses some. Of roughly 100,000 clones in the sample, approximately 88% were seen once. Sequenced sample: peripheral blood. All receptors derive from a man aged 55 to 69 with acute or convalescent COVID-19.

The chain links TRBV7-9 to TRBJ2-1; D might be TRBD1 (6 bases). CDR1 and CDR2 (germline): SEHNR, FQNEAQ (reference sequence). This CDR3 is 14 amino acids long. V lost 5 bases and J lost 3, with 11 bases in between. The chain's CDR3 is CASSRDRNYNEQFF. DNA of the CDR3: TGTGCCAGCAGCCGAGACAGGAACTACAATGAGCAGTTCTTC.

The chain links TRBV5-1 to TRBJ2-1, with D hard to call. Trimming left V 0 bases short and J 9 bases short, with 7 bases between. Germline lookup yields CDR1 SGHRS and CDR2 YFSETQ. The CDR3 covers 12 residues. Written as DNA, the CDR3 is TGCGCCAGCAGCTTGGGGGCACTTGAGCAGTTCTTC. Translated, it gives CASSLGALEQFF.

The genes are TRBV14 and TRBJ1-4; D is undetermined. The germline V gene encodes CDR1 SGHDN and CDR2 FVKESK. The V end lost 3 bases, the J end lost 11 bases, and 10 bases lay between the germline ends. The CDR3 is 12 amino acids. CDR3 in DNA: TGTGCCAGCAGCCATAGCGGGTCGAAACTGTTTTTT. Its protein product is CASSHSGSKLFF.

V is TRBV5-1 and J is TRBJ2-1; 8 bases line up with TRBD1. Germline assignment: CDR1 SGHRS and CDR2 YFSETQ. CDR3 size: 14 residues. V dropped 4 bases and J dropped 10; count of bases not matched to a gene: 10. The chain's CDR3 is CASSPRTGPGEQFF. The CDR3 nucleotides read TGCGCCAGCAGCCCCCGGACAGGGCCGGGGGAGCAGTTCTTC.

This clone was observed once. The rearrangement joins TRBV6-5 to TRBJ1-1, with TRBD1 matching 7 bases. The CDR3 loop spans 12 amino acids. V dropped 8 bases and J dropped 4; count of bases not matched to a gene: 4. CDR1 and CDR2 from the germline V gene are MNHEY and SVGAGI. The CDR3 DNA reads TGTGCCAGCTCGAGGGACAGCACTGAAGCTTTCTTT. Translating gives CASSRDSTEAFF.

This chain joins TRBV29-1 and TRBJ2-7; 8 bases agree with TRBD2. CDR1 is SQVTM, CDR2 ANQGSEA, per germline. The length of the CDR3 is 13 residues. V shed 3 bases, J shed 3 bases, and the junction held 4 bases outside the gene matches. The CDR3 DNA reads as TGCAGCGTTGACGGGGGGGCTCTCTACGAGCAGTACTTC. Translating it yields CSVDGGALYEQYF.

As DNA, the CDR3 is TGTGCCAGCAGTGAACTACAGGTCTATGGCTACACCTTC. Amino acid sequence: CASSELQVYGYTF. This rearrangement joins TRBV2 to TRBJ1-2, with D possibly being TRBD1 (5 bases). With 2 bases removed from V and 4 bases from J, the gap between germline ends came to 8 bases. The CDR3 loop spans 13 amino acids. Germline loops: CDR1 SNHLY, CDR2 FYNNEI.